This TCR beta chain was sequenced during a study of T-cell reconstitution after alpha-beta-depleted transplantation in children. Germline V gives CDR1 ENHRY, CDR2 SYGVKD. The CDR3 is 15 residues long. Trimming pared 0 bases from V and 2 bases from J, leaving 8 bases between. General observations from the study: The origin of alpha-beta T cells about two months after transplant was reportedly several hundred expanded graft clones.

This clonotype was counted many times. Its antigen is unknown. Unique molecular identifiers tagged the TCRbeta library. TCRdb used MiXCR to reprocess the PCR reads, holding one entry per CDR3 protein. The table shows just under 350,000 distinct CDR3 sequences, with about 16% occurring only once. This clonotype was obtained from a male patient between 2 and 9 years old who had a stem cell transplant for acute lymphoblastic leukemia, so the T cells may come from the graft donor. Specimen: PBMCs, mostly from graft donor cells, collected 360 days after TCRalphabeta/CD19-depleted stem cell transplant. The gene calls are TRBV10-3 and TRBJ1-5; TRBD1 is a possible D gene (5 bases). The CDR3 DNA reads TGTGCCATCAGTGAGTCTTTGGGGGGCAATCAGCCCCAGCATTTT. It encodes CAISESLGGNQPQHF.